This record concerns one T cell receptor (beta chain) sequence. Its antigen is as yet unknown. The data were obtained in a study of cytomegalovirus exposure and HLA in healthy donors. Overall study findings and caveats: Specific recognition of CMV antigens was confirmed in vitro for three chains (all CMV-associated). Certain sequence variants were highly shared and formed a cluster, and this cluster was likely a sequencing artifact.

This CDR3 has 15 amino acids. The germline V and J ends were trimmed by 2 bases and 4 bases, with 11 bases remaining between them. Germline V gene sequence: CDR1 MNHNY, CDR2 SVGAGI (reference sequence). At the time of sampling, donors were nominally healthy, though unrecorded immune exposures were likely. The study ran its PCR with 60 Vbeta and 13 Jbeta primers. Sequencing used immunoSEQ multiplex PCR; TCRdb keeps in-frame clones, though not all of them. In total, the table holds 100,000 or so clones. The chain carries TRBV6-6 and TRBJ2-2; D is undetermined. The material sequenced was PBMCs. The clonotype originates from a man between 50 and 59 years old in good health and CMV-seronegative. DNA of the CDR3: TGTGCCAGCAGTTACCGTGGGCCGGTCACCGGGGAGCTGTTTTTT. As protein: CASSYRGPVTGELFF.